The 13 T cell receptor beta chains presented below share a single source sample, sequenced in a study of OX40 agonist ivuxolimab in advanced cancers. Profiled with immunoSEQ multiplex PCR; TCRdb holds only in-frame clones, not every one. The sample carries tens of thousands of clones, over 80% recorded once. Material: CD4+ or CD8+ T cells sorted from blood, obtained in a trial of the OX40 agonist ivuxolimab. These receptors were taken from an adult with an advanced solid tumor such as melanoma, head and neck, liver or kidney cancer.

V usage is TRBV15 and J usage is TRBJ1-1, with D unclear. Trimming cost V 1 base and J 8 bases, with 8 bases left between them. The germline CDR1 and CDR2 sequences are LNHNV and YYDKDF (reference sequence). This CDR3 is built from 12 residues. The CDR3 loop is CATSRGIGEAFF. For the CDR3, the DNA is TGTGCCACCAGCAGAGGAATAGGGGAAGCTTTCTTT.

The rearrangement joins TRBV5-1 to TRBJ1-1, with D unclear. The CDR3 covers 16 residues. CDR1 and CDR2 (germline): SGHRS, YFSETQ. V lost 0 bases, J lost 4 bases, and 16 bases lay in between. In DNA form, the CDR3 reads TGCGCCAGCAGCTTGGATTTGCGACGGATCGGCACTGAAGCTTTCTTT. This translates into CASSLDLRRIGTEAFF.

The rearrangement links TRBV4-3 to TRBJ2-7; D may be TRBD2 (6 bases). V shed 1 base and J shed 3 bases, with 13 bases lying between them. Germline CDR1 LGHNA, CDR2 YSLEER. The CDR3 spans 15 residues. The CDR3 sequence: CASSQGTEGVYEQYF. CDR3 in DNA: TGCGCCAGCAGCCAAGGGACGGAGGGAGTCTACGAGCAGTACTTC.

The CDR3: CASTKSVDTVPIFNYGYTF. The CDR3 nucleotides read TGTGCCAGCACCAAATCGGTGGACACAGTCCCTATATTTAACTATGGCTACACCTTC. The rearrangement links TRBV7-2 to TRBJ1-2; D perhaps matches TRBD1 (5 bases). The germline V and J ends were trimmed by 7 bases and 1 base, with 28 bases remaining between them. Germline lookup yields CDR1 SGHTA and CDR2 FQGNSA. The CDR3 has 19 residues.

The CDR3 coding sequence is TGTGCCAGCAGATCCTCGGCCGCCGACGGGAACTATGGCTACACCTTC. Its protein product is CASRSSAADGNYGYTF. The chain links TRBV7-9 to TRBJ1-2, with D uncertain. The CDR3 contains 16 residues. V was cut by 6 bases and J by 2 bases, with 19 bases left in between. Germline loops: CDR1 SEHNR, CDR2 FQNEAQ (reference sequence).

The V and J genes are TRBV21-1 and TRBJ2-1; the DNA was not used to check the table's D call, TRBD1. TRBV21-1 is tagged as a pseudogene. The CDR3 totals 17 residues. The CDR3 coding sequence is TGTGCCAGCAGCAAACCAGACAGGGGATCCCGTCTCCATGAGCAGTTCTTC. Translated: CASSKPDRGSRLHEQFF.

The rearrangement links TRBV2 to TRBJ1-5, with D uncertain. Trimming pared 3 bases from V and 11 bases from J, leaving 11 bases between. This CDR3 has 12 residues. Germline CDR1 reads SNHLY; CDR2 reads FYNNEI. The CDR3 bases are TGTGCCAGCAGTGATACTCAGATGTCCCAGCATTTT. Protein product: CASSDTQMSQHF.

The chain couples TRBV4-1 to TRBJ2-7; D gene uncertain. Trimming took off 1 base at V and 3 bases at J, with 13 bases between the two ends. The CDR3 has 15 amino acids. Germline V gene data show CDR1 as MGHRA and CDR2 as YSYEKL. The CDR3 reads CASSQVVMASYEQYF. The CDR3 nucleotides read TGCGCCAGCAGCCAAGTGGTGATGGCTAGCTACGAGCAGTACTTC.

In nucleotides, the CDR3 is TGTGCCAGCAGTGAAGGGCCGTTCTATGGCTACACCTTC. The encoded protein is CASSEGPFYGYTF. The chain joins TRBV6-1 to TRBJ1-2; D call uncertain. V dropped 1 base and J dropped 4 bases, with 7 bases sitting between them. CDR1 is MNHNS, CDR2 SASEGT, per germline. CDR3 size: 13 residues.

J is TRBJ2-5 and V is TRBV7-6; TRBD2 might be the D (5 bases). V lost 5 bases, J lost 5 bases, and 18 bases lay in between. Germline CDR1 SGHVS, CDR2 FNYEAQ. This CDR3 region has 15 residues. The CDR3 reads CASSPAWLADETQYF. The CDR3 nucleotides read TGTGCCAGCAGCCCCGCTTGGCTAGCAGATGAGACCCAGTACTTC.

The chain recombines TRBV15 with TRBJ2-7; TRBD2 aligns across 7 bases. Germline assignment: CDR1 LNHNV and CDR2 YYDKDF (reference sequence). There are 14 residues in the CDR3. J lost 2 bases, V lost 6 bases, and 7 bases had no gene match. The CDR3 reads CATSPFGGTYEQYF. The DNA of the CDR3 is TGTGCCACCAGTCCCTTCGGGGGGACCTACGAGCAGTACTTC.

The genes are TRBV27 and TRBJ2-1; D unclear. The CDR3 runs to 13 residues. CDR1 and CDR2 (germline): MNHEY, SMNVEV (reference sequence). Trimming took 6 bases from V and 2 from J, leaving 8 bases between them. DNA of the CDR3: TGTGCCAGCAGCTCATACCCCTACAATGAGCAGTTCTTC. Its protein product is CASSSYPYNEQFF.

The chain couples TRBV11-2 to TRBJ2-7; D is undetermined. V was cut by 3 bases and J by 4 bases, with 10 bases left in between. The CDR3 length is 13 residues. In germline, CDR1 is SGHAT, CDR2 FQNNGV. Here the CDR3 DNA reads TGTGCCAGCAGCTTGGGGAAGGGATACGAGCAGTACTTC. Translating gives CASSLGKGYEQYF.